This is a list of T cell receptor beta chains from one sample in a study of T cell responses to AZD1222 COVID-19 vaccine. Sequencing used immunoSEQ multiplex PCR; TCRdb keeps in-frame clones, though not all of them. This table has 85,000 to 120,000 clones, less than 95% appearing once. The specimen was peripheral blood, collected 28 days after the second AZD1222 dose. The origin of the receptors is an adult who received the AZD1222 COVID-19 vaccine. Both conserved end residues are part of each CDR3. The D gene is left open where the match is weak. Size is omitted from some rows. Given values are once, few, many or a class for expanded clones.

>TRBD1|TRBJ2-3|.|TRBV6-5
TGTGCCAGTGGACAGGGGGTTATCACAGATACGCAGTATTTT
CASGQGVITDTQYF
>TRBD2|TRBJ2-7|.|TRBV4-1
TGCGCCAGCAGCCTCCCTAGCGGGGGGGCCCCCTACGAGCAGTACTTC
CASSLPSGGAPYEQYF
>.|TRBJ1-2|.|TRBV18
TGTGCCAGCTCGGCGGGGATGGACTATGGCTACACCTTC
CASSAGMDYGYTF
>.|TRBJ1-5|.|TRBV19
TGTGCCAGTAGTATCAAACAAGGCCCGCAGCCCCAGCATTTT
CASSIKQGPQPQHF
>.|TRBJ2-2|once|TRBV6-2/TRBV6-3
TGTGCCAGCAGTTATGTGACCGGGGAGCTGTTTTTT
CASSYVTGELFF
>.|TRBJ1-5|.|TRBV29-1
TGCAGCGCCCGGACCGGCAATCAGCCCCAGCATTTT
CSARTGNQPQHF
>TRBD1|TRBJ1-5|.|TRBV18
TGTGCCAGCTCATTTAGCGGGACAGGGGAAGGCAATCAGCCCCAGCATTTT
CASSFSGTGEGNQPQHF
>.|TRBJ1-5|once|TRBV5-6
TGTGCCAGCAGCTTGGGAGCAGGGAGGCAGCCCCAGCATTTT
CASSLGAGRQPQHF
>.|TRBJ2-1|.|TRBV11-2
TGTGCCAGCAGCTCCGCCCCGCCGGGGGCCTACAATGAGCAGTTCTTC
CASSSAPPGAYNEQFF
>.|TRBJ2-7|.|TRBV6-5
TGTGCCAGCAGTTACTCGACAAGGAGCTCCTACGAGCAGTACTTC
CASSYSTRSSYEQYF
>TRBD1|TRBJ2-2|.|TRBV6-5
TGTGCCAGCAAAAGGACAGGACACACCGGGGAGCTGTTTTTT
CASKRTGHTGELFF
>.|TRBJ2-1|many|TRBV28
TGTGCCAGCAGCCTCAGAGGGGGCAATGAGCAGTTCTTC
CASSLRGGNEQFF
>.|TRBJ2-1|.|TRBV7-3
TGTGCCAGCAGCCAGGGACTGGAAAGTAATGGGCAGTTCTTC
CASSQGLESNGQFF
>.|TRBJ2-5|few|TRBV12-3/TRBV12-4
TGTGCCAGCAGTTTATGGGGAACGGAGACCCAGTACTTC
CASSLWGTETQYF
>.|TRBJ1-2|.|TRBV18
TGTGCCAGCTCACCCGGGGGGCGCGTCGATGGCTACACCTTC
CASSPGGRVDGYTF
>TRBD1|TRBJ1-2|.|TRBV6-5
TGTGCCAGCACTCAAGGGGGCCCGACTAACTATGGCTACACCTTC
CASTQGGPTNYGYTF
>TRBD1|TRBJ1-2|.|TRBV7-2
TGTGCCAGCAGCCCAGGGACAGCGAACTCTTATGGCTACACCTTC
CASSPGTANSYGYTF
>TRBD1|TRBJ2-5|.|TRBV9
TGTGCCAGCAGCGTAGGGGCGCAGGGGGAAGGAGAGACCCAGTACTTC
CASSVGAQGEGETQYF
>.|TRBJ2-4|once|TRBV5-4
TGTGCCAGCAGCTTAGTGGGGACCTCTAAATCGAGCATTCAGTACTTC
CASSLVGTSKSSIQYF
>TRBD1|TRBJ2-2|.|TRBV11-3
TGTGCCAGCAGCTCGACAGGGGGGAACACCGGGGAGCTGTTTTTT
CASSSTGGNTGELFF
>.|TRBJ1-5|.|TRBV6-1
TGTGCCAGCAGTGCTCTCGGGGGCGGGAGAGACAATCAGCCCCAGCATTTT
CASSALGGGRDNQPQHF
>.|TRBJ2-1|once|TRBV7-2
TGTGCCAGCAGCCCCGCGGGCTTCAATGAGCAGTTCTTC
CASSPAGFNEQFF
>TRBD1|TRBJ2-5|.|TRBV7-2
TGTGCCAGCAGCTTATCAGGGGGTTTTGAGACCCAGTACTTC
CASSLSGGFETQYF